Presented here are 26 T cell receptor beta chains from one specimen sequenced in a study of cytomegalovirus exposure and HLA in healthy donors (dated by TCRdb to 2016 to 2017). The receptor library was made with the immunoSEQ multiplex PCR assay. For the multiplex PCR, a mixture combining 60 forward primers for TCR Vbeta segments and 13 reverse primers for TCR Jbeta segments was used. What TCRdb holds here is the immuneACCESS table cut down to in-frame rearrangements. Part of the clones is not present; checked against another copy, under half of the missing clones reflect an unresolved V gene, and the others are unexplained. The sample records some 190,000 clones, around nine tenths of which are singletons. Approximately 1.5% of the sample rests with the top ten. Material for sequencing was PBMCs. These receptors came from a woman aged 18-29 years in good health and CMV-seronegative.

This chain links TRBV29-1 with TRBJ2-5, with D perhaps TRBD1 (5 bases). The V end lost 2 bases, the J end lost 1 base, and 8 bases lay between the germline ends. Germline V gene data show CDR1 as SQVTM and CDR2 as ANQGSEA. The CDR3 runs to 13 residues. CDR3 protein: CSVERQGQETQYF. The CDR3 nucleotides read TGCAGCGTTGAAAGGCAGGGCCAAGAGACCCAGTACTTC.

CDR3 sequence (DNA): TGTGCCAGCAGTACCGGACAGGTGTCCTACAATGAGCAGTTCTTC. It yields the protein CASSTGQVSYNEQFF. The chain recombines TRBV27 with TRBJ2-1; TRBD1 agrees at 7 bases. In germline, CDR1 is MNHEY, CDR2 SMNVEV (reference sequence). Germline trimming cut 5 bases from V and 1 base from J; bases unmatched to any gene: 5. CDR3 length: 15 residues.

The J gene is TRBJ2-2, the V gene TRBV6-6; possible D gene TRBD2, 6 bases. The germline V gene has CDR1 MNHNY and CDR2 SVGAGI (reference sequence). Trimming took off 4 bases at V and 3 bases at J, with 9 bases between the two ends. The CDR3 has 14 residues. CDR3 in DNA: TGTGCCAGCAGTTTCAGGGAGGACACCGGGGAGCTGTTTTTT. It specifies CASSFREDTGELFF.

The V gene is TRBV7-3, the J gene TRBJ2-1; no reliable D call. The CDR3 spans 15 residues. CDR1 is SGHTA, CDR2 FQGTGA, per germline. V lost 5 bases, J lost 4 bases, and 15 bases lay in between. CDR3 in amino acids: CASSVGVAEYNEQFF. The DNA of the CDR3 is TGTGCCAGCAGCGTTGGAGTAGCCGAGTACAATGAGCAGTTCTTC.

The chain carries TRBV30 and TRBJ2-1; a possible D gene is TRBD2 (5 bases). This CDR3 is built from 17 residues. The V gene lost 1 base and the J gene lost 6 bases, with 22 bases spanning the gap. CDR1 and CDR2 (germline): GTSNPN, SVGIG (reference sequence). CDR3 bases: TGTGCCTGGAGTGCATCGGGCGGACTCGCTTTCCCCAATGAGCAGTTCTTC. Its translation is CAWSASGGLAFPNEQFF.

The rearrangement joins TRBV6-5 to TRBJ1-2, with a possible D match to TRBD1 (6 bases). Trimming removed 9 bases at V and 4 bases at J, with 12 bases between. Germline V gene sequence: CDR1 MNHEY, CDR2 SVGAGI. This CDR3 spans 12 amino acids. The CDR3 spells CASSRGSYGYTF. CDR3 bases: TGTGCCAGTTCCAGGGGTAGCTATGGCTACACCTTC.

CDR3 sequence reads: CATGTGTNIQYF. The DNA for the CDR3 is TGTGCCACCGGGACAGGGACGAACATTCAGTACTTC. The chain couples TRBV10-3 to TRBJ2-4, with 9 bases lining up with TRBD1. This CDR3 spans 12 amino acids. V gave up 10 bases and J gave up 7 bases; unmatched junction bases: 5. CDR1 is ENHRY and CDR2 is SYGVKD in the germline V gene.

This clone was seen a single time. This chain joins TRBV29-1 and TRBJ2-5; no reliable D call. This CDR3 region has 11 residues. V was shortened by 7 bases and J by 5 bases, with 11 bases between the two germline ends. Germline V gene data show CDR1 as SQVTM and CDR2 as ANQGSEA. The CDR3 sequence is CSGQYGETQYF. In DNA form, the CDR3 reads TGCAGCGGGCAGTACGGGGAGACCCAGTACTTC.

The chain recombines TRBV10-1 with TRBJ2-1; 8 bases line up with TRBD1. Germline lookup yields CDR1 WNHNN and CDR2 SYGVQD (reference sequence). This CDR3 has 12 amino acids. The V gene end was trimmed by 6 bases and the J gene end by 9 bases; junction bases not matched to a gene: 4. CDR3 nucleotides: TGCGCCAGCAGCCTCACAGGGGGTGAGCAGTTCTTC. Translation gives CASSLTGGEQFF.

This chain links TRBV2 with TRBJ1-3; weak D call: TRBD1 (5 bases). Germline CDR1 reads SNHLY; CDR2 reads FYNNEI. The CDR3 is 15 residues long. V lost 9 bases and J 0 bases, leaving 15 bases between the germline ends. CDR3 nucleotide sequence: TGTGCCAGGAGGGGAGCGGGATACTCTGGAAACACCATATATTTT. Residues: CARRGAGYSGNTIYF.

The chain joins TRBV5-4 to TRBJ1-2; D unresolved. CDR1 is SGHNT and CDR2 is YYREEE in the germline V gene (reference sequence). The CDR3 covers 14 residues. V lost 4 bases and J lost 4, with 14 bases in between. CDR3 amino acids: CASSPTKPTYGYTF. CDR3 DNA: TGTGCCAGCAGCCCTACTAAACCTACCTATGGCTACACCTTC.

The V call is TRBV4-2, the J call TRBJ1-2; 9 positions agree with TRBD1. Losses at the gene ends were 1 base for V and 3 bases for J; bases not matched to a gene: 0. In germline, CDR1 is LGHNA, CDR2 YNFKEQ. This CDR3 is built from 14 residues. CDR3 sequence: CASSQGTGDYGYTF. Written as DNA, the CDR3 is TGTGCCAGCAGCCAAGGGACAGGGGACTATGGCTACACCTTC.

The chain joins TRBV7-2 to TRBJ2-3, with TRBD2 matching 7 bases. This CDR3 contains 16 residues. J lost 0 bases, V lost 5 bases, and 8 bases had no gene match. Germline V gene lookup returns CDR1 SGHTA and CDR2 FQGNSA. This CDR3 reads CASSTRLAASTDTQYF. CDR3 bases: TGTGCCAGCAGCACCCGACTAGCAGCTAGCACAGATACGCAGTATTTT.

The chain couples TRBV5-1 to TRBJ2-5; no clear D gene. The DNA end is more similar to TRBJ2-7, so the J call may be wrong. The CDR3 length is 13 residues. The V gene's germline CDR1 is SGHRS and CDR2 YFSETQ. CDR3: CASSLGNSYEQYF. The CDR3 DNA reads as TGCGCCAGCAGCTTGGGAAACTCCTACGAGCAGTACTTC.

The J gene is TRBJ2-1, the V gene TRBV7-2; 7 nucleotides agree with TRBD2. The CDR3 extends over 17 amino acids. V was clipped by 0 bases and J by 2 bases; unmatched bases: 7. CDR1 SGHTA and CDR2 FQGNSA come from the germline V gene. Here the CDR3 reads CASSLAGGRGTYNEQFF. The CDR3 DNA sequence: TGTGCCAGCAGCTTAGCTGGTGGGAGGGGAACCTACAATGAGCAGTTCTTC.

This chain uses TRBV7-2 with TRBJ1-3; 8 nucleotides agree with TRBD1. V lost 0 bases and J lost 9; bases outside the gene matches: 4. The CDR3 is 14 amino acids. The germline V gene encodes CDR1 SGHTA and CDR2 FQGNSA. CDR3 sequence (DNA): TGTGCCAGCAGCTTAGCGGGACAGGCGCGCACCATATATTTT. As protein: CASSLAGQARTIYF.

This clone has a single count. Germline is not matched at one junction end, which may reflect a read error. The chain's CDR3 is CASSLTQVSGANILTF. The CDR3, as DNA: TGTGCCAGCAGTTTGACACAAGTCTCTGGGGCCAACATCCTGACTTTC. V and J are TRBV6-5 and TRBJ2-6; tentatively, D is TRBD1 (5 bases). There are 16 residues in the CDR3. Germline CDR1 MNHEY, CDR2 SVGAGI.

In the case of this clone: Additional DNA sequences in this sample encode the identical CDR3. The chain is built from TRBV30 and TRBJ1-6; 9 bases fit TRBD1. Germline V gives CDR1 GTSNPN, CDR2 SVGIG (reference sequence). This CDR3 spans 15 amino acids. Trimming took 0 bases from V and 6 from J; bases not matched to a gene: 3. The CDR3 region is CAWSVRGQGNSPLHF. For the CDR3, the DNA is TGTGCCTGGAGTGTGAGGGGACAGGGTAATTCACCCCTCCACTTT.

This clone has just a few counts. At one of its ends the junction is not consistent with the germline gene, which may arise from a read error. The V gene is TRBV7-9, the J gene TRBJ1-6; possible D gene TRBD1, 5 bases. Germline V gene lookup returns CDR1 SEHNR and CDR2 FQNEAQ (reference sequence). This CDR3 is built from 17 residues. The CDR3 protein is CSSSLALGAPPNSPLHF. The CDR3 nucleotides are TGTTCCAGCAGCTTAGCGCTAGGGGCGCCACCCAATTCACCCCTCCACTTT.

The rearrangement uses TRBV4-1 and TRBJ2-5; maybe TRBD2 (5 bases). V shed 1 base and J shed 5 bases, with 20 bases lying between them. CDR1 is MGHRA, CDR2 YSYEKL, per germline. There are 17 residues in the CDR3. This chain's CDR3 is CASSQVSGVRIGETQYF. DNA of the CDR3: TGCGCCAGCAGCCAAGTGTCCGGGGTCCGAATCGGGGAGACCCAGTACTTC.

The J gene is TRBJ2-6, the V gene TRBV18; tentatively, D is TRBD1 (6 bases). This CDR3 comprises 15 residues. Germline V lookup: CDR1 KGHSH, CDR2 LQKENI. Trimming took 6 bases from V and 2 from J, leaving 11 bases between them. The CDR3 sequence is CASSFQGTGANVLTF. The CDR3, as DNA: TGTGCCAGCTCCTTTCAGGGGACTGGGGCCAACGTCCTGACTTTC.

The chain recombines TRBV28 with TRBJ2-7, with a weak D call TRBD2 (5 bases). With 7 bases removed from V and 7 bases from J, the gap between germline ends came to 20 bases. Germline CDR1 reads MDHEN; CDR2 reads SYDVKM. This CDR3 is built from 14 residues. In DNA form, the CDR3 reads TGTGCCAGCACCCCCCTCCTGAGGGAACCGGAGCAGTACTTC. It yields the protein CASTPLLREPEQYF.

V and J are TRBV6-6 and TRBJ1-2; a possible D gene is TRBD1 (5 bases). Trimming took 6 bases from V and 4 from J, leaving 21 bases between them. Germline values: CDR1 MNHNY, CDR2 SVGAGI (reference sequence). The CDR3 runs to 16 residues. The CDR3 protein is CASRPGGVGEIYGYTF. The CDR3 DNA reads TGTGCCAGCAGACCGGGGGGGGTGGGGGAGATCTATGGCTACACCTTC.

The V gene is TRBV2, the J gene TRBJ2-2; D is undetermined. The CDR3 consists of 15 residues. The germline V gene has CDR1 SNHLY and CDR2 FYNNEI. Trimming removed 7 bases at V and 0 bases at J, with 12 bases between. The DNA of the CDR3 is TGTGCCAGCAAGCCTTACCCGTCGAACACCGGGGAGCTGTTTTTT. It yields the protein CASKPYPSNTGELFF.

The rearrangement uses TRBV15 and TRBJ2-7; TRBD2 aligns across 10 bases. The ends lost 3 bases at V and 3 bases at J; junction bases unmatched: 8. There are 16 residues in the CDR3. Germline V CDR1 and CDR2: LNHNV, YYDKDF (reference sequence). CDR3 in amino acids: CATSRSKAGGNYEQYF. The DNA of the CDR3 is TGTGCCACCAGCAGGTCAAAAGCGGGGGGGAACTACGAGCAGTACTTC.

The chain uses TRBV6-6 and TRBJ1-2; TRBD1 might be the D (6 bases). V lost 3 bases to trimming and J lost 8 bases, with 10 bases between them. CDR1 and CDR2 from the germline V gene are MNHNY and SVGAGI (reference sequence). The CDR3 covers 12 residues. This CDR3 is CASSYTGLGYTF. Written as DNA, the CDR3 is TGTGCCAGCAGTTATACAGGGTTGGGCTACACCTTC.